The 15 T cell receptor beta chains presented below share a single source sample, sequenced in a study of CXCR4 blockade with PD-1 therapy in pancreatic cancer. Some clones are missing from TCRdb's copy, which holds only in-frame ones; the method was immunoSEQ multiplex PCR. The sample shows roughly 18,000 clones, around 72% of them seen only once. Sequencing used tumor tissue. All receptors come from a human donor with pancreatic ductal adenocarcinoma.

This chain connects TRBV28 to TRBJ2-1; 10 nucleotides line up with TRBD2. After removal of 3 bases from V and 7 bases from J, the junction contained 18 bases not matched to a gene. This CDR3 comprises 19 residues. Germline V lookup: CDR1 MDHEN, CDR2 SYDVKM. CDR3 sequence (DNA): TGTGCCAGCAGTTTTTCCGGATCACAACTAGCGGGAATTGTTAATGAGCAGTTCTTC. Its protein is CASSFSGSQLAGIVNEQFF.

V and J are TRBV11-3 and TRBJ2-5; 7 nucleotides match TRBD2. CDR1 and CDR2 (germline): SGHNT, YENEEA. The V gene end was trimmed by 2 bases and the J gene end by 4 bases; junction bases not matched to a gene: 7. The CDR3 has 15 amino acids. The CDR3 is CASSLFAGEGETQYF. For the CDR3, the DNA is TGTGCCAGCAGCTTATTTGCGGGAGAAGGAGAGACCCAGTACTTC.

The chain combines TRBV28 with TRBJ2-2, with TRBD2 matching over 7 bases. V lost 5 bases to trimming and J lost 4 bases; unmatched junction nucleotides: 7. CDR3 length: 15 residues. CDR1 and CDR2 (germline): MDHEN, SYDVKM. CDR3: CASSRTRVFTGELFF. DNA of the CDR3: TGTGCCAGCAGTAGGACTAGAGTGTTCACCGGGGAGCTGTTTTTT.

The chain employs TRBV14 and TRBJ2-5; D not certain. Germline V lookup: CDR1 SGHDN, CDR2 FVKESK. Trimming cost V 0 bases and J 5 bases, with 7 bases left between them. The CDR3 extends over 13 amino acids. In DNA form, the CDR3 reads TGTGCCAGCAGCCAAGATCTTCGGGAGACCCAGTACTTC. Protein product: CASSQDLRETQYF.

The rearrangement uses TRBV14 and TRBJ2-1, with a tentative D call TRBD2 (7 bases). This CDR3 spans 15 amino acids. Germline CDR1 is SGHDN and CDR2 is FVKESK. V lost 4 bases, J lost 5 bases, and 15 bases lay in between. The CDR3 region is CASSPKGGRDNEQFF. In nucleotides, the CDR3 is TGTGCCAGCAGCCCCAAGGGGGGGAGGGACAATGAGCAGTTCTTC.

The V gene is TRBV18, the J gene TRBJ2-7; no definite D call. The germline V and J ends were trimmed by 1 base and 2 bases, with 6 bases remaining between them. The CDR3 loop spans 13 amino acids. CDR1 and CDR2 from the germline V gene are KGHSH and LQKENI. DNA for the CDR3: TGTGCCAGCTCACCACGGCAGACCTACGAGCAGTACTTC. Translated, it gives CASSPRQTYEQYF.

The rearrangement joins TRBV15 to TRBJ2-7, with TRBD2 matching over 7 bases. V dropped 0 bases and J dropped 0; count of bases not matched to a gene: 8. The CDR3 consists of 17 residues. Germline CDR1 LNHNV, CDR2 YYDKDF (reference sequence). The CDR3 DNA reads TGTGCCACCAGCAGAGATTCCCTAGCGGAGAGCTCCTACGAGCAGTACTTC. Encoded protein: CATSRDSLAESSYEQYF.

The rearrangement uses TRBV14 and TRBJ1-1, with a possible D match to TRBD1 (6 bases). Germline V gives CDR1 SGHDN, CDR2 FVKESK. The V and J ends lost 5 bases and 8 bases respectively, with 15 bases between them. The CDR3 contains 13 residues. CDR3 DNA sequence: TGTGCCAGCAGCGCTACAGCCGGGGGCGAAGCTTTCTTT. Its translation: CASSATAGGEAFF.

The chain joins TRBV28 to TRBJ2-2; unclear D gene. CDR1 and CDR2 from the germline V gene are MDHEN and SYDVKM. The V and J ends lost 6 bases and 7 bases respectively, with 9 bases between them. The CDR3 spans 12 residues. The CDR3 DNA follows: TGTGCCAGCAGACCCGCTGTCGGGGAGCTGTTTTTT. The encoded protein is CASRPAVGELFF.

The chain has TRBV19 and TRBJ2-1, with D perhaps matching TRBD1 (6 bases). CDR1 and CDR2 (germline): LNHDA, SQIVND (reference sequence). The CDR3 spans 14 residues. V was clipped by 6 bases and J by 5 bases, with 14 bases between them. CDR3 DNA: TGTGCCAGTAGGGGGGCCGGCACAAACAATGAGCAGTTCTTC. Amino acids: CASRGAGTNNEQFF.

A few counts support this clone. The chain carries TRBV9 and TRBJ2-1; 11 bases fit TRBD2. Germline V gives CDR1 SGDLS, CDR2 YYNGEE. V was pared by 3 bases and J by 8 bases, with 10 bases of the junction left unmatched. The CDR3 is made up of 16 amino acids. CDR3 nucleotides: TGTGCCAGCAGCGCAGGATTAGCGGGAGGGTTGTATGAGCAGTTCTTC. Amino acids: CASSAGLAGGLYEQFF. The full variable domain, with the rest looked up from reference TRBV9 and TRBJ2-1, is DSGVTQTPKHLITATGQRVTLRCSPRSGDLSVYWYQQSLDQGLQFLIQYYNGEERAKGNILERFSAQQFPDLHSELNLSSLELGDSALYFCASSAGLAGGLYEQFFGPGTRLTVL.

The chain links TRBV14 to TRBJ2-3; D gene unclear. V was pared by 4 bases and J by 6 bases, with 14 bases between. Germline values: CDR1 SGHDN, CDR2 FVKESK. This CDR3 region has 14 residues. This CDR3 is CASSPRPNADTQYF. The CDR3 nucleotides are TGTGCCAGCAGCCCAAGACCGAATGCGGATACGCAGTATTTT.

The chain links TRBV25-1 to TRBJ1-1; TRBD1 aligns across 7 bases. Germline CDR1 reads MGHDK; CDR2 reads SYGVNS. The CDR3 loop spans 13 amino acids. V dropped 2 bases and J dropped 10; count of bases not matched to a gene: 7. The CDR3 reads CASSELGEGAAFF. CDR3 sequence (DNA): TGTGCCAGCAGTGAACTAGGGGAGGGGGCAGCTTTCTTT.

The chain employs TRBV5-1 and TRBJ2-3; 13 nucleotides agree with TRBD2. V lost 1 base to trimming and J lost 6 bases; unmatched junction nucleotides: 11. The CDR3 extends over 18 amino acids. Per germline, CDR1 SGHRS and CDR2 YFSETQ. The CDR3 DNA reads TGCGCCAGCAGCTTGCCCCGGACTAGCGGGAGACAAGGTGATACGCAGTATTTT. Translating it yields CASSLPRTSGRQGDTQYF. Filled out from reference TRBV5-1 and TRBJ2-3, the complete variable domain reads KAGVTQTPRYLIKTRGQQVTLSCSPISGHRSVSWYQQTPGQGLQFLFEYFSETQRNKGNFPGRFSGRQFSNSRSEMNVSTLELGDSALYLCASSLPRTSGRQGDTQYFGPGTRLTVL.

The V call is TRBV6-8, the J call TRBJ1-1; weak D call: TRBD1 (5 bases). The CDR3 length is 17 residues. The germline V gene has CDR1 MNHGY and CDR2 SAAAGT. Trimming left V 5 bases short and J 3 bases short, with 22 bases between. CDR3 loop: CASSHAGTYRVDTEAFF. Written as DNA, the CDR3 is TGTGCCAGCAGTCACGCCGGGACTTATCGGGTGGACACTGAAGCTTTCTTT.